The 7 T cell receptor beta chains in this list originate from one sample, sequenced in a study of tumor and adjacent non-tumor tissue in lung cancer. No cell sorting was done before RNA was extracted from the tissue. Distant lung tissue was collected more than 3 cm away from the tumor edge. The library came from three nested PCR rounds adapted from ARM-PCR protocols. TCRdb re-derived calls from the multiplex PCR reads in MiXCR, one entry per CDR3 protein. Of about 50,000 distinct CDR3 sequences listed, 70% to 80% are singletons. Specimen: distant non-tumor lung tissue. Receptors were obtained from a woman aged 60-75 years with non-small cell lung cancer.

This chain's CDR3 is CAWSFREYTGELFF. Written as DNA, the CDR3 is TGTGCCTGGAGTTTCCGGGAGTACACCGGGGAGCTGTTTTTT. This chain links TRBV30 with TRBJ2-2; the D gene is possibly TRBD2 (6 bases). Germline V gene sequence: CDR1 GTSNPN, CDR2 SVGIG (reference sequence). V was cut by 2 bases and J by 3 bases, with 10 bases left in between. CDR3 size: 14 residues.

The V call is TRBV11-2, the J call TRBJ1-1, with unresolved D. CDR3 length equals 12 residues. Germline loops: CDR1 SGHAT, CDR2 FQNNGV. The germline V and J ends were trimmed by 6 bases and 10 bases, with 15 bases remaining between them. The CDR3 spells CASRLEHAVAFF. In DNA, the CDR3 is TGTGCCAGCAGGCTCGAACACGCGGTAGCTTTCTTT.

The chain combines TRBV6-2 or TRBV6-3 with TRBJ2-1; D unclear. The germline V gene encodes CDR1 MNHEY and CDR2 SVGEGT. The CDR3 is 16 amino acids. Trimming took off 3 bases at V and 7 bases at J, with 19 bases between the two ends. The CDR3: CASSYTVRGPGNEQFF. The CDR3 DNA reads TGTGCCAGCAGTTATACAGTGAGAGGCCCCGGGAATGAGCAGTTCTTC.

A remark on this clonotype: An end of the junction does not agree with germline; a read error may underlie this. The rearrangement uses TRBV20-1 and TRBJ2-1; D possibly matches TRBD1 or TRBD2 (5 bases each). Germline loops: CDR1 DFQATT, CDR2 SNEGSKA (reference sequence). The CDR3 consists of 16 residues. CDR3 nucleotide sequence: TGCAGTGCTAGATCAGGGAGTAGCCAAATCTACAATGGGCAGTTCTTC. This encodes CSARSGSSQIYNGQFF.

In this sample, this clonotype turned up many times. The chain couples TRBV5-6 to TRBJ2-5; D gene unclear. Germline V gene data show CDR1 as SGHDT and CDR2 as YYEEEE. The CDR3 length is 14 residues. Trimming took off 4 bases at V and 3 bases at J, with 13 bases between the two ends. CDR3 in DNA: TGTGCCAGCAGCCCCACTGCGGCCGAAGAGACCCAGTACTTC. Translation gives CASSPTAAEETQYF.

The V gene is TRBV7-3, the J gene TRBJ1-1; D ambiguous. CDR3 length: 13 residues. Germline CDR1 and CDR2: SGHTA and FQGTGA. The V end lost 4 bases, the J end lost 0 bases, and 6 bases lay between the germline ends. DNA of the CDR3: TGTGCCAGCAGCTGGGGTATGAACACTGAAGCTTTCTTT. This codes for CASSWGMNTEAFF. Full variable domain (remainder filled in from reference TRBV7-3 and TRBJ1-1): GAGVSQTPSNKVTEKGKYVELRCDPISGHTALYWYRQSLGQGPEFLIYFQGTGAADDSGLPNDRFFAVRPEGSVSTLKIQRTERGDSAVYLCASSWGMNTEAFFGQGTRLTVV.

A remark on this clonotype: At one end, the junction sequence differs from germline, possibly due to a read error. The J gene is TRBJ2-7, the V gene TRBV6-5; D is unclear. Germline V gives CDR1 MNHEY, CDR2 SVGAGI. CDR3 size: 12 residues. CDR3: CDSSYEYCEQYF. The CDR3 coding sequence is TGTGACAGCAGTTACGAATATTGCGAGCAGTACTTC.